These 29 T cell receptor beta chains originate from one sample sequenced in a study of T cells in Graves' hyperthyroidism and ophthalmopathy. RNA transcripts served as the template for amplifying TCR beta CDR3 regions. In the first-round RT-PCR of the TCR CDR3, the HTBI primer set was used. TCRdb called the multiplex PCR reads again in MiXCR, with one record for every CDR3 protein. Here the sample spans more than 350,000 distinct CDR3 sequences, just under 15% being singletons. The sequenced sample was blood. These receptors came from a woman in her thirties with Graves' hyperthyroidism.

This clonotype was found many times. The J gene is TRBJ2-3, the V gene TRBV28; possibly TRBD1 for D (5 bases). The CDR3 has 13 amino acids. V was pared by 8 bases and J by 3 bases, with 12 bases between. Per the germline V gene, CDR1 is MDHEN and CDR2 is SYDVKM. The CDR3 DNA reads TGTGCCAGCGTTAGACAGTCGACAGATACGCAGTATTTT. This gives the protein CASVRQSTDTQYF.

This chain joins TRBV12-3 or TRBV12-4 and TRBJ2-2; D is uncertain. With 3 bases removed from V and 6 bases from J, the gap between germline ends came to 8 bases. This CDR3 spans 13 amino acids. The CDR3 nucleotides are TGTGCCAGCAGTTTCACAGTCTCCGGGGAGCTGTTTTTT. This gives the protein CASSFTVSGELFF.

The gene calls are TRBV19 and TRBJ2-4; TRBD1 agrees at 7 bases. V was pared by 6 bases and J by 0 bases, with 5 bases of the junction left unmatched. This CDR3 spans 15 amino acids. From germline, CDR1 is LNHDA and CDR2 SQIVND (reference sequence). CDR3 loop: CASRDREIAKNIQYF. In nucleotides, the CDR3 is TGTGCCAGTAGAGACAGGGAAATAGCCAAAAACATTCAGTACTTC.

With regard to this clonotype: It may be a read error: a sequence one base away is much more abundant. This chain connects TRBV18 to TRBJ2-7; 9 nucleotides agree with TRBD1. Germline CDR1 is KGHSH and CDR2 is LQKENI. The CDR3 has 15 amino acids. CDR3 residues: CACSPRGQGSHEQYF. CDR3 nucleotides: TGTGCCTGCTCACCAAGAGGACAGGGGTCCCACGAGCAGTACTTC.

This clonotype showed up just a few times. The chain links TRBV30 to TRBJ2-5; D uncertain. In germline, CDR1 is GTSNPN, CDR2 SVGIG (reference sequence). Trimming left V 1 base short and J 1 base short, with 4 bases between. The CDR3 spans 12 residues. In DNA, the CDR3 is TGTGCCTGGAGTGCGGGCCAAGAGACCCAGTACTTC. It codes for CAWSAGQETQYF.

The V call is TRBV9, the J call TRBJ2-3, with D possibly matching TRBD2 (6 bases). The germline gives CDR1 SGDLS, CDR2 YYNGEE. The CDR3 extends over 15 amino acids. The V and J ends lost 0 bases and 5 bases respectively, with 13 bases between them. In DNA form, the CDR3 reads TGTGCCAGCAGCGTAGAGTATGGAGGGGTAGATACGCAGTATTTT. It yields the protein CASSVEYGGVDTQYF.

At least ten counts were recorded for this clonotype. The chain uses TRBV6-1 and TRBJ2-5; tentatively, D is TRBD1 (5 bases). CDR1 and CDR2 (germline): MNHNS, SASEGT. The V end was cut by 2 bases, the J end by 4 bases, with 11 bases between. The CDR3 extends over 14 amino acids. The CDR3 loop is CASSESGSGETQYF. CDR3 coding DNA: TGTGCCAGCAGTGAATCAGGGTCAGGAGAGACCCAGTACTTC.

This clonotype was seen many times. The chain carries TRBV12-3 or TRBV12-4 and TRBJ1-2; D uncertain. The CDR3 totals 12 residues. V was cut by 6 bases and J by 4 bases, with 9 bases left in between. The DNA of the CDR3 is TGTGCCAGCAGCCGCTGGAGCTATGGCTACACCTTC. It translates to CASSRWSYGYTF.

This clonotype was recorded a few times. The chain employs TRBV11-2 and TRBJ1-6, with TRBD1 matching 8 bases. Looked up from germline, CDR1 is SGHAT and CDR2 is FQNNGV. The CDR3 spans 17 residues. The ends lost 5 bases at V and 8 bases at J; junction bases unmatched: 14. Here the CDR3 reads CASSKPYLDRVDSPLHF. CDR3 coding DNA: TGTGCCAGCAGCAAACCGTACCTGGACAGGGTAGATTCACCCCTCCACTTT.

The chain employs TRBV25-1 and TRBJ2-7; D gene unclear. CDR3 length: 14 residues. CDR1 and CDR2 (germline): MGHDK, SYGVNS. V lost 5 bases, J lost 2 bases, and 13 bases lay in between. In DNA, the CDR3 is TGTGCCAGCAGTTTTCCCGGTAGTACCTACGAGCAGTACTTC. Translated, it gives CASSFPGSTYEQYF.

This clonotype came up many times. The gene calls are TRBV5-1 and TRBJ2-3; D is unresolved. CDR1 is SGHRS, CDR2 YFSETQ, per germline. The germline V and J ends were trimmed by 0 bases and 0 bases, with 8 bases remaining between them. The length of the CDR3 is 15 residues. CDR3 DNA: TGCGCCAGCAGCTTGGCCCCACAAAGCACAGATACGCAGTATTTT. It is translated as CASSLAPQSTDTQYF.

This clonotype occurred a few times. For the CDR3, the DNA is TGTGCCAGCAGCCAATTAGCGGGAGGGCGGGATGAGCAGTTCTTC. Encoded protein: CASSQLAGGRDEQFF. This chain joins TRBV14 and TRBJ2-1, with 11 bases aligning to TRBD2. The V gene end was trimmed by 2 bases and the J gene end by 8 bases; junction bases not matched to a gene: 5. The CDR3 sequence is 15 residues long. Germline V gene data show CDR1 as SGHDN and CDR2 as FVKESK. Together with reference TRBV14 and TRBJ2-1, the CDR3 gives the full variable domain: EAGVTQFPSHSVIEKGQTVTLRCDPISGHDNLYWYRRVMGKEIKFLLHFVKESKQDESGMPNNRFLAERTGGTYSTLKVQPAELEDSGVYFCASSQLAGGRDEQFFGPGTRLTVL.

In this sample, this clonotype turned up many times. The chain employs TRBV6-1 and TRBJ2-5, with TRBD2 as a possible D gene (6 bases). This CDR3 contains 15 residues. CDR1 and CDR2 from the germline V gene are MNHNS and SASEGT. The V gene lost 3 bases and the J gene lost 2 bases, with 13 bases spanning the gap. This chain's CDR3 is CASSDWGTSQETQYF. CDR3 nucleotide sequence: TGTGCCAGCAGTGACTGGGGGACTTCGCAAGAGACCCAGTACTTC.

The table lists this clonotype with a few counts. The chain employs TRBV20-1 and TRBJ2-2; D possibly uses TRBD1 or TRBD2 (5 bases each). The CDR3 spans 15 residues. The germline V gene has CDR1 DFQATT and CDR2 SNEGSKA (reference sequence). V was shortened by 2 bases and J by 2 bases, with 12 bases between the two germline ends. The CDR3 here is CSARLGTKNTGELFF. The DNA for the CDR3 is TGCAGTGCTAGATTGGGGACCAAAAACACCGGGGAGCTGTTTTTT.

This clonotype was detected ten times or more. The chain links TRBV11-2 to TRBJ1-1; D possibly corresponds to TRBD1 (5 bases). Germline CDR1 SGHAT, CDR2 FQNNGV. CDR3 length: 16 amino acids. The V end lost 6 bases, the J end lost 5 bases, and 22 bases lay between the germline ends. The CDR3 here is CASSSIKGGGPTEAFF. In DNA form, the CDR3 reads TGTGCCAGCAGTTCTATAAAGGGTGGGGGACCTACTGAAGCTTTCTTT.

This sequence joins TRBV29-1 and TRBJ2-3; no clear D. Germline values: CDR1 SQVTM, CDR2 ANQGSEA. The CDR3 spans 15 residues. V was shortened by 6 bases and J by 1 base, with 17 bases between the two germline ends. CDR3 region: CSVFLWADRTDTQYF. Here the CDR3 DNA reads TGCAGCGTGTTCTTGTGGGCGGACCGCACAGATACGCAGTATTTT.

This clonotype has at least ten counts. The J gene is TRBJ2-1, the V gene TRBV7-6; D perhaps matches TRBD2 (7 bases). Germline V gives CDR1 SGHVS, CDR2 FNYEAQ. The CDR3 totals 14 residues. V was cut by 3 bases and J by 7 bases, with 13 bases left in between. CDR3 coding DNA: TGTGCCAGCAGCTTGGGGGGGGCACAGAATGAGCAGTTCTTC. Translation gives CASSLGGAQNEQFF. Based on the CDR3 plus reference TRBV7-6 and TRBJ2-1, the full variable domain is GAGVSQSPRYKVTKRGQDVALRCDPISGHVSLYWYRQALGQGPEFLTYFNYEAQQDKSGLPNDRFSAERPEGSISTLTIQRTEQRDSAMYRCASSLGGAQNEQFFGPGTRLTVL.

This clonotype was seen repeatedly, ten times or more. This sequence joins TRBV12-3 or TRBV12-4 and TRBJ1-4; TRBD1 is a possible D gene (5 bases). CDR3 length equals 13 residues. V was cut by 10 bases and J by 4 bases, with 13 bases left in between. Written as DNA, the CDR3 is TGTGCCACCCAAGCGACAGTTAATGAAAAACTGTTTTTT. Protein: CATQATVNEKLFF.

For the CDR3, the DNA is TGCGCCAGCAGCCAAGGAGCGGGGACCACAGATACGCAGTATTTT. It yields the protein CASSQGAGTTDTQYF. The rearrangement uses TRBV4-1 and TRBJ2-3, with TRBD2 matching 7 bases. V lost 1 base to trimming and J lost 2 bases; unmatched junction nucleotides: 3. This CDR3 has 15 residues. Per the germline V gene, CDR1 is MGHRA and CDR2 is YSYEKL.

Points on this clonotype: A much larger clone differs from this one at a single base, so this may be a read error. The chain carries TRBV27 and TRBJ2-7; TRBD2 agrees at 8 bases. V lost 1 base and J lost 7; bases outside the gene matches: 12. The germline CDR1 and CDR2 sequences are MNHEY and SMNVEV (reference sequence). This CDR3 comprises 16 residues. CDR3 sequence: CASSLLAAGGYNEQYF. DNA of the CDR3: TGTGCCAGCAGTTTATTAGCTGCGGGAGGTTACAATGAGCAGTACTTC.

The genes are TRBV2 and TRBJ2-2; no definite D call. The CDR3 extends over 14 amino acids. Germline CDR1 and CDR2: SNHLY and FYNNEI. The V end lost 2 bases, the J end lost 1 base, and 5 bases lay between the germline ends. CDR3 bases: TGTGCCAGCAGTGAAAGCGAGAACACCGGGGAGCTGTTTTTT. As protein: CASSESENTGELFF.

The chain recombines TRBV5-1 with TRBJ2-1; TRBD2 is a possible D gene (6 bases). Per the germline V gene, CDR1 is SGHRS and CDR2 is YFSETQ. The CDR3 is made up of 15 amino acids. Trimming pared 4 bases from V and 7 bases from J, leaving 18 bases between. DNA of the CDR3: TGCGCCAGCAGCCTCTTCGGGACTTCGGAGAATGAGCAGTTCTTC. Its translation is CASSLFGTSENEQFF.

The table lists this clonotype with many counts. The J gene is TRBJ2-5, the V gene TRBV3-1; 8 bases map to TRBD2. Germline values: CDR1 LGHDT, CDR2 YNNKEL (reference sequence). CDR3 length: 16 residues. With V trimmed by 4 bases and J by 4 bases, 11 bases remained unmatched. CDR3 DNA: TGTGCCAGCAGCCCCACTAGCGGTCCCGCAAGAGAGACCCAGTACTTC. This encodes CASSPTSGPARETQYF.

There are many counts of this clonotype. The chain couples TRBV27 to TRBJ1-2; the D gene is possibly TRBD1 (5 bases). There are 13 residues in the CDR3. V was clipped by 8 bases and J by 4 bases, with 14 bases between them. Per the germline V gene, CDR1 is MNHEY and CDR2 is SMNVEV (reference sequence). The CDR3 is CASAEGPIYGYTF. The CDR3 nucleotides are TGTGCCAGCGCAGAGGGACCGATCTATGGCTACACCTTC.

V is TRBV2 and J is TRBJ2-3; 8 nucleotides line up with TRBD2. The J segment lost 1 base and the V segment lost 6 bases, leaving 9 bases of the junction unmatched. CDR3 length equals 16 residues. CDR1 is SNHLY and CDR2 is FYNNEI in the germline V gene. In DNA form, the CDR3 reads TGTGCCAGCAGAGAGAGGTCTAGCGGGCGCACAGATACGCAGTATTTT. It codes for CASRERSSGRTDTQYF.

This clonotype appeared many times. This chain links TRBV2 with TRBJ2-2; the D gene is possibly TRBD1 (6 bases). CDR3 length: 16 residues. The germline V and J ends were trimmed by 1 base and 5 bases, with 14 bases remaining between them. Looked up from germline, CDR1 is SNHLY and CDR2 is FYNNEI. The CDR3 bases are TGTGCCAGCAGTGAAGTAGTGGGGGCAATAACCGGGGAGCTGTTTTTT. Its translation: CASSEVVGAITGELFF.

The J gene is TRBJ2-2, the V gene TRBV11-2, with D perhaps being TRBD1 or TRBD2 (6 bases each). Germline assignment: CDR1 SGHAT and CDR2 FQNNGV. V gave up 0 bases and J gave up 5 bases, with 13 bases separating them. The CDR3 is 16 amino acids. The CDR3 DNA follows: TGTGCCAGCAGCTTAGAGGGCGGAGGGGGGACCGGGGAGCTGTTTTTT. It encodes CASSLEGGGGTGELFF.

This clonotype was picked up a small number of times. The chain combines TRBV15 with TRBJ1-5; tentatively, D is TRBD1 (5 bases). The CDR3 consists of 16 residues. Germline V lookup: CDR1 LNHNV, CDR2 YYDKDF (reference sequence). Between the trimmed V and J ends, which lost 5 bases and 4 bases, there was a span of 18 bases. The DNA of the CDR3 is TGTGCCACCAGCCCCAGTGGGGCGAGGGAAAATCAGCCCCAGCATTTT. Protein sequence: CATSPSGARENQPQHF.

This clonotype occurred many times. The CDR3 here is CASSLPTTGGDEQFF. CDR3 nucleotide sequence: TGTGCCAGCAGTTTACCGACGACAGGGGGCGATGAGCAGTTCTTC. The chain links TRBV28 to TRBJ2-1, with TRBD1 matching 10 bases. With 2 bases clipped from V and 8 bases from J, the junction kept 6 bases outside the gene matches. Germline V gene lookup returns CDR1 MDHEN and CDR2 SYDVKM. The CDR3 consists of 15 residues.